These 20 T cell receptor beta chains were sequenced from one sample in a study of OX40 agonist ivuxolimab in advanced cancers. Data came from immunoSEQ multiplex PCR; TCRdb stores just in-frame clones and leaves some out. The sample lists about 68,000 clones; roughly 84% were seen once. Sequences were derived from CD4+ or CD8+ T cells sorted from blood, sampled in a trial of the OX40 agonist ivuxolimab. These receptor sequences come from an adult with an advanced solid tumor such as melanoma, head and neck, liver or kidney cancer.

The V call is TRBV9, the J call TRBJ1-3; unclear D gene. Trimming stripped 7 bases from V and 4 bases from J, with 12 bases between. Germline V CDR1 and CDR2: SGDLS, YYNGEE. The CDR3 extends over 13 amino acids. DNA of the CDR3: TGTGCCAGCTCCGGCGGGAGGGGAAACACCATATATTTT. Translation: CASSGGRGNTIYF.

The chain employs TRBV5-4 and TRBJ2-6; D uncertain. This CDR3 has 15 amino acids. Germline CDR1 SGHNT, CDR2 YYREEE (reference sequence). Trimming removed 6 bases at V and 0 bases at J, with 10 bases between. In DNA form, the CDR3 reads TGTGCCAGCAACCCCGGCAGCTCTGGGGCCAACGTCCTGACTTTC. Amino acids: CASNPGSSGANVLTF. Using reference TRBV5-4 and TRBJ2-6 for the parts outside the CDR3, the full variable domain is ETGVTQSPTHLIKTRGQQVTLRCSSQSGHNTVSWYQQALGQGPQFIFQYYREEENGRGNFPPRFSGLQFPNYSSELNVNALELDDSALYLCASNPGSSGANVLTFGAGSRLTVL.

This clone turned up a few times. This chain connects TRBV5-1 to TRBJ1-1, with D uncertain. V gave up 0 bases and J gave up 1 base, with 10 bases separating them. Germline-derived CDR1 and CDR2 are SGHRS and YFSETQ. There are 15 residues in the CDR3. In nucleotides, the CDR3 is TGCGCCAGCAGCTTGGATGGCAGTTGGAACACTGAAGCTTTCTTT. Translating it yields CASSLDGSWNTEAFF.

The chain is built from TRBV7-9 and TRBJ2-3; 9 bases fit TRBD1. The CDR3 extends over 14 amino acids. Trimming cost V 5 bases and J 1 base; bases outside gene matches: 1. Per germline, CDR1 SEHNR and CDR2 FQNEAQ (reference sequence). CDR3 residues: CASSRTGGTDTQYF. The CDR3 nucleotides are TGTGCCAGCAGCCGGACAGGGGGCACAGATACGCAGTATTTT.

CDR3 nucleotide sequence: TGTGCCGGCTCGAGACTGTACAGCACAGATACGCAGTATTTT. Translated, it gives CAGSRLYSTDTQYF. The V call is TRBV6-1, the J call TRBJ2-3, with no clear D. Looked up from germline, CDR1 is MNHNS and CDR2 is SASEGT. The CDR3 consists of 14 residues. Between the trimmed V and J ends, which lost 11 bases and 0 bases, there was a span of 15 bases.

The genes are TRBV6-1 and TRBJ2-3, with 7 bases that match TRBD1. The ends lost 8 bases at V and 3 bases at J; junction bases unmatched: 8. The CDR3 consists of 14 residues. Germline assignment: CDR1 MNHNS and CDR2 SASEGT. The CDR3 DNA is TGTGCCAGCGTCGACAGGGAAAAGACAGATACGCAGTATTTT. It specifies CASVDREKTDTQYF.

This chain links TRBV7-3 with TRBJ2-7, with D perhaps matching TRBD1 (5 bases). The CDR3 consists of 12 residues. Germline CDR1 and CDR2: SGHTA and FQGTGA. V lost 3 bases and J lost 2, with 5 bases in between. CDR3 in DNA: TGTGCCAGCAGCTTGGACACCTACGAGCAGTACTTC. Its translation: CASSLDTYEQYF.

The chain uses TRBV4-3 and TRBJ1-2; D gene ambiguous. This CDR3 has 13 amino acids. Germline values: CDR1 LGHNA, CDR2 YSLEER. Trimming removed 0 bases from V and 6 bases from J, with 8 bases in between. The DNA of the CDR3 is TGCGCCAGCAGCCAAGATCGGTCTAATGGCTACACCTTC. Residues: CASSQDRSNGYTF.

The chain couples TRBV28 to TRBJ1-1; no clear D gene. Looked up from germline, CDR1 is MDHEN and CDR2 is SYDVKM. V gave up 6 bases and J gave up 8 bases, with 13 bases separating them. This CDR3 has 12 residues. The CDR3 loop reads CASSERGREAFF. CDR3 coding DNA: TGTGCCAGCAGCGAACGAGGCAGAGAAGCTTTCTTT.

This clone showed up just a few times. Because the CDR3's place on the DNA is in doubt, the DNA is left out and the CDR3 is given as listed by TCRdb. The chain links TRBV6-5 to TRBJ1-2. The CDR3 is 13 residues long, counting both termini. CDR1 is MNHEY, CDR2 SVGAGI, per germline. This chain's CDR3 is CASSSSVGYGYTF.

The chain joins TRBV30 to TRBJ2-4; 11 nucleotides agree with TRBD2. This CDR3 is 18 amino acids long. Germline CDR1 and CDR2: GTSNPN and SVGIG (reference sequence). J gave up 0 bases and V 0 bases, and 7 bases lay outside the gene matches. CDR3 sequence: CAWSVSLAGGPAKNIQYF. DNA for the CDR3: TGTGCCTGGAGTGTAAGTCTAGCGGGAGGCCCAGCCAAAAACATTCAGTACTTC.

The CDR3 here is CAWSYPLAGADTQYF. CDR3 nucleotides: TGTGCCTGGAGTTACCCTTTAGCGGGAGCGGATACGCAGTATTTT. The chain couples TRBV30 to TRBJ2-3; 9 bases map to TRBD2. The CDR3 length is 15 residues. Germline trimming cut 2 bases from V and 6 bases from J; bases unmatched to any gene: 9. Germline CDR1 GTSNPN, CDR2 SVGIG (reference sequence).

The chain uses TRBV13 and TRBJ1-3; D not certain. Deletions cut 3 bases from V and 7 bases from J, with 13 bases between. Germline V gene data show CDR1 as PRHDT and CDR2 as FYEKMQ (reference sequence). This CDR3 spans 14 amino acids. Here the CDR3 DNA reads TGTGCCAGCAGCTTCTCCCTAACGGGGAACACCATATATTTT. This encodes CASSFSLTGNTIYF.

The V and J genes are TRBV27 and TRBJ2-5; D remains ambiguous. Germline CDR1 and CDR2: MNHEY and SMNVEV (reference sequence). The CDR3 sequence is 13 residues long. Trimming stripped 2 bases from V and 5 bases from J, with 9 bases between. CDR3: CASSLSGWETQYF. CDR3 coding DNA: TGTGCCAGCAGTTTAAGTGGTTGGGAGACCCAGTACTTC.

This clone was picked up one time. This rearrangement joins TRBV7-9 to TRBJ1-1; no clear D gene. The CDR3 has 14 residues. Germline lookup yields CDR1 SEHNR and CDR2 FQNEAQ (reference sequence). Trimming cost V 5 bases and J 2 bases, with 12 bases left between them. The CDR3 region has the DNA TGTGCCAGCAGCCTAGGAAATAGAAACACTGAAGCTTTCTTT. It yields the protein CASSLGNRNTEAFF.

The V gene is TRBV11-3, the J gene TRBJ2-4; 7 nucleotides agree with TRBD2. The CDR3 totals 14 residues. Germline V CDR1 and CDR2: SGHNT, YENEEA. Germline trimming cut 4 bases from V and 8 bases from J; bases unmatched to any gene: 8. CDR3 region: CASSSGGGRDIQYF. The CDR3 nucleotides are TGTGCCAGCAGCTCTGGGGGGGGTCGGGACATTCAGTACTTC.

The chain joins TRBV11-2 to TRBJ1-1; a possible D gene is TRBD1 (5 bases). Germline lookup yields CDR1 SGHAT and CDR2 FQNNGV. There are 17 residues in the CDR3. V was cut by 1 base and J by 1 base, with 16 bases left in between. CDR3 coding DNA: TGTGCCAGCAGCTTAGGGTGGGGGAGGTCCGCGAACACTGAAGCTTTCTTT. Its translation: CASSLGWGRSANTEAFF.

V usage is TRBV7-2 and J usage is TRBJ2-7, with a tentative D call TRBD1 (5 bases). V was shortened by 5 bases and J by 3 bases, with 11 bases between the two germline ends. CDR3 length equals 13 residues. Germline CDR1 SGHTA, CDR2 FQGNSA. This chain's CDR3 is CASSPDTFYEQYF. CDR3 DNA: TGTGCCAGCAGCCCGGACACGTTCTACGAGCAGTACTTC.

Here the CDR3 reads CASRLDSLGELFF. CDR3 DNA sequence: TGTGCCAGCAGGTTGGACTCTCTCGGGGAGCTGTTTTTT. This chain joins TRBV7-9 and TRBJ2-2, with TRBD2 as a possible D gene (5 bases). Germline V CDR1 and CDR2: SEHNR, FQNEAQ (reference sequence). With 6 bases removed from V and 7 bases from J, the gap between germline ends came to 12 bases. CDR3 size: 13 residues.

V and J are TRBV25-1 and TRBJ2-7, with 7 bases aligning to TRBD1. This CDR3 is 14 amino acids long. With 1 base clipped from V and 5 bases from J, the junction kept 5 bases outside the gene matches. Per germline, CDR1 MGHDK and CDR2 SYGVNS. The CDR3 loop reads CASSELTGTNEQYF. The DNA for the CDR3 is TGTGCCAGCAGTGAATTGACAGGGACCAACGAGCAGTACTTC.